Below, 25 T cell receptor beta chains from the same sample are listed, as sequenced in a study of CD8+ T cells in alopecia areata. As to treatment: oral pan-JAK inhibitor, 5-10 mg twice daily. As the sequencing template, cDNA was produced by extracting RNA and reverse transcribing it. Only in-frame clones appear in the TCRdb table, and some are missing; sequencing was by immunoSEQ multiplex PCR. The sample contains approximately 200,000 clones, roughly three fifths of which appear only once. The material was CD4+ T cells sorted from blood, obtained at week 4, from a patient treated with tofacitinib. The receptors here all came from a human donor with alopecia areata.

The chain uses TRBV19 and TRBJ1-4; TRBD1 matches at 7 bases. V lost 7 bases and J lost 7; bases outside the gene matches: 6. Germline V gives CDR1 LNHDA, CDR2 SQIVND (reference sequence). This CDR3 contains 13 residues. CDR3 nucleotides: TGTGCCAGTAAGACACAGGGGAGTGAAAAACTGTTTTTT. Amino acids: CASKTQGSEKLFF.

The V and J genes are TRBV25-1 and TRBJ1-4; TRBD1 might be the D (5 bases). This CDR3 region has 17 residues. Per germline, CDR1 MGHDK and CDR2 SYGVNS. Trimming took 2 bases from V and 0 from J, leaving 13 bases between them. In DNA form, the CDR3 reads TGTGCCAGCAGTGAACCGGGGAGGGGAGCAACTAATGAAAAACTGTTTTTT. It yields the protein CASSEPGRGATNEKLFF.

The chain has TRBV29-1 and TRBJ1-2, with a possible D match to TRBD1 (5 bases). The CDR3 is 12 residues long. Germline V gene lookup returns CDR1 SQVTM and CDR2 ANQGSEA. The V and J ends lost 6 bases and 2 bases respectively, with 10 bases between them. The CDR3 region has the DNA TGCAGCGTGGGGGACGGCAACTATGGCTACACCTTC. Translated, it gives CSVGDGNYGYTF.

The chain carries TRBV29-1 and TRBJ2-5; a weak D match, TRBD1 (6 bases). CDR1 is SQVTM, CDR2 ANQGSEA, per germline. The CDR3 has 12 residues. V shed 6 bases and J shed 5 bases, with 13 bases lying between them. CDR3 nucleotides: TGCAGCGTCACAGGGTCCGGGGAGACCCAGTACTTC. Protein product: CSVTGSGETQYF.

The chain has TRBV5-6 and TRBJ2-3; 11 bases are shared with TRBD2. J was trimmed by 5 bases and V by 4 bases; bases with no gene match: 6. This CDR3 is built from 15 residues. Looked up from germline, CDR1 is SGHDT and CDR2 is YYEEEE. CDR3 DNA sequence: TGTGCCAGCAGCGTAGCGGGGGGGCCAGGAGATACGCAGTATTTT. It encodes CASSVAGGPGDTQYF. The full variable domain, in which reference TRBV5-6 and TRBJ2-3 provide the parts outside the CDR3, is DAGVTQSPTHLIKTRGQQVTLRCSPKSGHDTVSWYQQALGQGPQFIFQYYEEEERQRGNFPDRFSGHQFPNYSSELNVNALLLGDSALYLCASSVAGGPGDTQYFGPGTRLTVL.

The gene calls are TRBV2 and TRBJ2-5; D is undetermined. Trimming pared 3 bases from V and 0 bases from J, leaving 8 bases between. This CDR3 is 14 amino acids long. Germline V gives CDR1 SNHLY, CDR2 FYNNEI. CDR3 in DNA: TGTGCCAGCAGTGAGAACCAGCACCAAGAGACCCAGTACTTC. Its protein is CASSENQHQETQYF.

The table lists this clone with a few counts. The chain has TRBV7-2 and TRBJ2-1; 7 bases line up with TRBD1. After removal of 2 bases from V and 4 bases from J, the junction contained 8 bases not matched to a gene. The CDR3 runs to 16 residues. CDR1 and CDR2 (germline): SGHTA, FQGNSA. In DNA, the CDR3 is TGTGCCAGCAGCTTACCCCCGGGACAGCTATACAATGAGCAGTTCTTC. Translated, it gives CASSLPPGQLYNEQFF.

The chain combines TRBV5-6 with TRBJ1-2; unclear D gene. CDR3 size: 14 residues. V was shortened by 2 bases and J by 4 bases, with 12 bases between the two germline ends. CDR1 is SGHDT and CDR2 is YYEEEE in the germline V gene. CDR3 amino acids: CASSFIRQIYGYTF. The CDR3 nucleotides read TGTGCCAGCAGCTTTATCCGCCAGATCTATGGCTACACCTTC.

V and J are TRBV29-1 and TRBJ1-6; D is unclear. V lost 3 bases and J 8 bases, leaving 11 bases between the germline ends. Germline lookup yields CDR1 SQVTM and CDR2 ANQGSEA. This CDR3 comprises 13 residues. CDR3 in amino acids: CSVDVLQDSPLHF. CDR3 nucleotide sequence: TGCAGCGTTGATGTACTCCAGGATTCACCCCTCCACTTT.

This clone was seen only a few times. The V call is TRBV6-1, the J call TRBJ2-5, with 8 bases that match TRBD1. The CDR3 is 12 amino acids. Germline assignment: CDR1 MNHNS and CDR2 SASEGT. With V trimmed by 7 bases and J by 5 bases, 3 bases remained unmatched. The CDR3 DNA sequence: TGTGCCAGCACCAGGACAGGGGAGACCCAGTACTTC. Translating gives CASTRTGETQYF.

As to this clone: Other DNA sequences from this sample encode an identical CDR3 as well. The V call is TRBV30, the J call TRBJ2-6; D is unclear. Germline V gene lookup returns CDR1 GTSNPN and CDR2 SVGIG (reference sequence). This CDR3 spans 13 amino acids. V was cut by 3 bases and J by 2 bases, with 5 bases left in between. CDR3 loop: CAWRRAGANVLTF. CDR3 bases: TGTGCCTGGAGACGTGCTGGGGCCAACGTCCTGACTTTC.

This sequence joins TRBV29-1 and TRBJ2-3; 11 nucleotides agree with TRBD2. V dropped 3 bases and J dropped 4; count of bases not matched to a gene: 3. The CDR3 has 14 amino acids. The germline V gene encodes CDR1 SQVTM and CDR2 ANQGSEA. This chain's CDR3 is CSVDLAGGADTQYF. CDR3 nucleotides: TGCAGCGTTGACCTAGCGGGGGGCGCAGATACGCAGTATTTT.

The CDR3 nucleotides read TGCGCCAGCAGCGCCTCGGCGGGGGGGCCGATGAATGAGCAGTTCTTC. The encoded protein is CASSASAGGPMNEQFF. V and J are TRBV5-1 and TRBJ2-1; TRBD2 agrees at 9 bases. Germline CDR1 reads SGHRS; CDR2 reads YFSETQ. This CDR3 spans 16 amino acids. The V segment lost 4 bases and the J segment 7 bases; nucleotides outside the gene matches: 12.

The chain is built from TRBV27 and TRBJ2-3; 7 bases are shared with TRBD1. The germline gives CDR1 MNHEY, CDR2 SMNVEV (reference sequence). V shed 5 bases, J shed 4 bases, and the junction held 3 bases outside the gene matches. The CDR3 totals 13 residues. The CDR3 is CASSRQGSDTQYF. In DNA, the CDR3 is TGTGCCAGCAGTCGACAGGGCTCAGATACGCAGTATTTT.

The rearrangement joins TRBV4-3 to TRBJ2-7; 9 bases align to TRBD1. This CDR3 comprises 15 residues. From germline, CDR1 is LGHNA and CDR2 YSLEER. With V trimmed by 1 base and J by 5 bases, 6 bases remained unmatched. CDR3 DNA: TGCGCCAGCAGCCAAGCGGGGACAGGGCAGGACGAGCAGTACTTC. This encodes CASSQAGTGQDEQYF.

The chain recombines TRBV7-2 with TRBJ2-2; 7 positions match TRBD2. CDR1 is SGHTA and CDR2 is FQGNSA in the germline V gene. The V gene end was trimmed by 3 bases and the J gene end by 1 base; junction bases not matched to a gene: 2. The CDR3 loop spans 15 amino acids. The chain's CDR3 is CASSFPSGNTGELFF. CDR3 sequence (DNA): TGTGCCAGCAGCTTTCCTAGCGGGAACACCGGGGAGCTGTTTTTT. The full variable domain, completed using reference TRBV7-2 and TRBJ2-2, is GAGVSQSPSNKVTEKGKDVELRCDPISGHTALYWYRQSLGQGLEFLIYFQGNSAPDKSGLPSDRFSAERTGGSVSTLTIQRTQQEDSAVYLCASSFPSGNTGELFFGEGSRLTVL.

This clone was seen only a few times. V and J are TRBV2 and TRBJ2-3, with TRBD1 matching 10 bases. CDR3 length equals 14 residues. The trim removed 7 bases at V and 6 bases at J, leaving 7 bases unmatched. Germline assignment: CDR1 SNHLY and CDR2 FYNNEI. The CDR3 sequence: CASIKDRGLDTQYF. CDR3 DNA sequence: TGTGCCAGCATAAAGGACAGGGGGTTGGATACGCAGTATTTT.

CDR3 region: CASSQAPAGLIPYEQYF. The CDR3 DNA reads TGCGCCAGCAGCCAGGCCCCTGCGGGACTAATCCCCTACGAGCAGTACTTC. V and J are TRBV4-1 and TRBJ2-7; TRBD2 agrees at 7 bases. CDR3 length: 17 amino acids. CDR1 and CDR2 (germline): MGHRA, YSYEKL. J lost 2 bases, V lost 3 bases, and 13 bases had no gene match.

With regard to this clone: A junction end diverges from the germline sequence, so it may reflect a read error. The chain links TRBV7-7 to TRBJ2-5, with TRBD1 matching over 12 bases. This CDR3 spans 16 amino acids. Germline loops: CDR1 SSHAT, CDR2 FNYEAQ (reference sequence). The CDR3: CASSYVGTGGLETQYF. DNA of the CDR3: TGTGCTAGCAGCTATGTCGGGACAGGGGGCTTGGAGACCCAGTACTTC.

The chain employs TRBV30 and TRBJ1-4; TRBD1 is a possible D gene (6 bases). The germline gives CDR1 GTSNPN, CDR2 SVGIG (reference sequence). The CDR3 runs 15 residues. V gave up 3 bases and J gave up 7 bases, with 18 bases separating them. This CDR3 reads CAWSGLGGWGEKLFF. CDR3 bases: TGTGCCTGGAGCGGTCTGGGGGGCTGGGGTGAAAAACTGTTTTTT.

The V gene is TRBV2, the J gene TRBJ2-5; D unresolved. This CDR3 region has 14 residues. Trimming shortened V by 3 bases and J by 0 bases, and 8 bases separated the two germline ends. Germline loops: CDR1 SNHLY, CDR2 FYNNEI. CDR3 sequence reads: CASSEGPYQETQYF. The CDR3 DNA reads as TGTGCCAGCAGTGAGGGCCCGTACCAAGAGACCCAGTACTTC.

Only a few counts were recorded for this clone. The J gene is TRBJ1-2, the V gene TRBV7-2, with D perhaps TRBD1 (5 bases). V lost 6 bases to trimming and J lost 2 bases, with 10 bases between them. Germline V gives CDR1 SGHTA, CDR2 FQGNSA. The CDR3 is 13 residues long. Here the CDR3 reads CASRGPGNYGYTF. The CDR3 nucleotides read TGTGCCAGCAGGGGGCCGGGGAACTATGGCTACACCTTC.

The chain carries TRBV30 and TRBJ2-3, with D unclear. The V end lost 7 bases, the J end lost 0 bases, and 11 bases lay between the germline ends. Looked up from germline, CDR1 is GTSNPN and CDR2 is SVGIG (reference sequence). The CDR3 is 13 amino acids. CDR3 loop: CASQSSSTDTQYF. CDR3 in DNA: TGTGCCTCCCAGTCTTCGAGCACAGATACGCAGTATTTT.

In this sample, this clone turned up a few times. DNA for the CDR3: TGTGCCTGGATTCTTAATTACGAGCAGTACTTC. Its protein is CAWILNYEQYF. The gene calls are TRBV30 and TRBJ2-7; D gene ambiguous. The germline gives CDR1 GTSNPN, CDR2 SVGIG (reference sequence). The CDR3 is 11 residues long. V dropped 4 bases and J dropped 4 bases, with 8 bases sitting between them.

This clone was observed a few times. This sequence joins TRBV5-1 and TRBJ2-5, with TRBD2 matching over 8 bases. Germline CDR1 reads SGHRS; CDR2 reads YFSETQ. The V segment lost 4 bases and the J segment 4 bases; nucleotides outside the gene matches: 9. The CDR3 has 15 residues. The CDR3: CASSEAPGLGETQYF. In DNA, the CDR3 is TGCGCCAGCAGCGAGGCCCCGGGACTAGGAGAGACCCAGTACTTC.